This TCR beta chain was identified during a study of human T cells and chemical hapten exposure (dated by TCRdb to about 2021). Concerning the study at large: For sensitization, 2% DPC in acetone was applied to a roughly 2 cm by roughly 2 cm area of upper inner arm skin. Weekly therapeutic DPC doses were additionally applied to the scalp of patients throughout the roughly 23-week study period. Blood for TCR sequencing was provided by twenty-nine alopecia patients at one to four time points (pre-sensitization, 2, 6 and 24 weeks). The patient cohort, mostly female, included alopecia areata with under or over 50% scalp involvement, alopecia totalis and alopecia universalis. Libraries were combined into a pool for sequencing, and differences in TCR yield between samples came mainly from small differences in library volumes within the pool. Peripheral blood TCR repertoire changes were tracked in vivo in alopecia patients during primary and secondary sensitization to the hapten diphenylcyclopropenone (DPC). Patch testing was performed on the upper back with Finn chambers containing 0.01% DPC, and the patch tests were scored after 6 days according to International Contact Dermatitis Research Group standards. Blood was sampled from patients pre-sensitization (week 0) and at 2, 6 and about 24 weeks after DPC sensitization. Overall study results and their limits: DPC sensitization did not change how many TCRs were above 1 in 1000 frequency, and no evidence was found of alterations in global repertoire structure. Because all patients had alopecia, a presumed autoimmune disease, the immune response of the patients might differ from that of healthy individuals. Expanded TCRs formed significantly more large CDR3 similarity clusters than pre-sensitization or healthy control sets, consistent with antigen-driven responses. Repeated subsampling changed both the strength of the expansion versus patch-test correlation and the threshold at which the correlation became significant. Patch test score was positively correlated with the number of PT1 expanded TCRs, with significance at thresholds 8, 16 and 32 but not at 4.

This specimen's time point label, per the study, means: pre-sensitization, week 0. Per the publication, the treatment or condition label means: therapeutic diphenylcyclopropenone sensitization with weekly scalp DPC. Blood at each patch-test visit was drawn before the patch test was applied. Patients were considered eligible if aged 18 to 70, diagnosed with alopecia and deemed suitable for DPC therapy, and patients were excluded if pregnant. Unfractionated whole blood was collected in Tempus Blood RNA tubes, and total RNA was extracted from that blood. The sample holds many counts of this clonotype. No cognate antigen has been identified for it. There are no base qualities to consult, and no much larger clone falls within one base. Library preparation was by RACE. Instrument used: NextSeq 500. During library preparation, unique molecular identifiers were attached to individual cDNA molecules so that TCRs could be counted in a quantitative, reproducible way. For every blood RNA sample, sequencing covered both the TCR alpha and TCR beta chains. The study's processing was this. Samples had a median of 95,638 TCRs, with a range from 23,224 to 690,600. The Decombinator software suite was used to annotate the V, J and CDR3 of the TCR reads. To make PS versus PT1 abundance plots, every sample was subsampled to the same number of TCRs (28,000). Expanded TCRs were defined as absent before sensitization and observed at least eight times at the 2-week time point. TCRdb redid the processing of the public reads, applying fastp at Q25 and MiXCR, and retained in-frame beta chains. Each entry is one CDR3 protein sequence, shown with its most common DNA and genes. None of the V and J calls come from the authors' own analysis; TCRdb made them. The sample includes fewer than 300,000 distinct CDR3 sequences, with over 7.5% observed a single time. 1.2% of the sample is in the top ten clones.

Trimming removed 8 bases from V and 0 bases from J; the gene matches leave 6 bases unexplained. Spanning cysteine to phenylalanine, the CDR3 consists of 13 amino acids. The kept DNA is CDR3 alone, 39 bases in frame from the first base. The germline V gene specifies SQVTM as CDR1 and ANQGSEA as CDR2. The specimen comprised whole blood, sampled in connection with sensitization to the hapten diphenylcyclopropenone (DPC). The chain is made from TRBV29-1 and TRBJ1-2; TRBD1 matches 7 bases in the middle. The receptor was derived from a man between 18 and 29 years old with alopecia areata. Some clones in this sample may be carry-over from other donors' samples. The sequence in DNA is TGCAGCCTACAGGGGCCAGCTAACTATGGCTACACCTTC. Its translation reads: CSLQGPANYGYTF.